The source of this TCR beta chain is a study of T-cell reconstitution after alpha-beta-depleted transplantation in children. Findings and caveats of the study: Roughly two months post-transplant, alpha-beta T cells reportedly originated from several hundred graft clones that had expanded.

The TCRbeta library was prepared with unique molecular identifiers. One entry per CDR3 protein, called by TCRdb with MiXCR from the PCR reads. The sample records 200,000 to 250,000 distinct CDR3 sequences, under 9.5% being singletons. This clonotype has at least ten counts. Its antigen is still unknown. The ends lost 1 base at V and 1 base at J; junction bases unmatched: 2. The CDR3 is made up of 15 amino acids. Specimen: PBMCs, mostly from graft donor cells, collected 180 days after TCRalphabeta/CD19-depleted stem cell transplant. The chain links TRBV12-3 or TRBV12-4 to TRBJ2-3; 7 nucleotides align to TRBD2. This receptor was obtained from a male patient younger than 18 who had a stem cell transplant for acute lymphoblastic leukemia, so the T cells may come from the graft donor. The CDR3 loop is CASSLETSRTDTQYF. Here the CDR3 DNA reads TGTGCCAGCAGTTTAGAGACTAGCCGCACAGATACGCAGTATTTT.